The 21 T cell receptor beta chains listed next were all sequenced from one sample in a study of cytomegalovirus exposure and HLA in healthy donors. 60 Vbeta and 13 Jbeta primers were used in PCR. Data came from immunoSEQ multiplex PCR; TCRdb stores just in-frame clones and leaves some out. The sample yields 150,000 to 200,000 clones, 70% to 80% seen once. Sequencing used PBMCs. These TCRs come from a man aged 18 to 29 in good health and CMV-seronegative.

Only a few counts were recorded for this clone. The CDR3 DNA sequence: TGTGCCAGCAGTTGGGGAGGAGTCACCGGGGAGCTGTTTTTT. Translating gives CASSWGGVTGELFF. This sequence joins TRBV27 and TRBJ2-2, with D possibly being TRBD2 (6 bases). V lost 4 bases and J lost 4, with 10 bases in between. The length of the CDR3 is 14 residues. Germline values: CDR1 MNHEY, CDR2 SMNVEV (reference sequence).

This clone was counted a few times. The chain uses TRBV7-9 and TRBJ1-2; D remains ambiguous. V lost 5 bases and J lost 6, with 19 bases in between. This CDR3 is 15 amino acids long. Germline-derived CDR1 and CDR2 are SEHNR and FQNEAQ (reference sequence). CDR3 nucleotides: TGTGCCAGCAGCCTCGCCGGGGAGGGAGGGAATGGCTACACCTTC. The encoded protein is CASSLAGEGGNGYTF. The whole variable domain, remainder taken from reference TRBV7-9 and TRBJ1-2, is DTGVSQNPRHKITKRGQNVTFRCDPISEHNRLYWYRQTLGQGPEFLTYFQNEAQLEKSRLLSDRFSAERPKGSFSTLEIQRTEQGDSAMYLCASSLAGEGGNGYTFGSGTRLTVV.

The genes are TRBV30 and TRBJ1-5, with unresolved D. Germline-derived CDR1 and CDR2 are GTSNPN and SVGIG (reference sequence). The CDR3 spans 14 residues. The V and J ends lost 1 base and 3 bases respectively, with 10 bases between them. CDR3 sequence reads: CAWSGGGNNQPQHF. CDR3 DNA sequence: TGTGCCTGGAGTGGTGGAGGGAACAATCAGCCCCAGCATTTT.

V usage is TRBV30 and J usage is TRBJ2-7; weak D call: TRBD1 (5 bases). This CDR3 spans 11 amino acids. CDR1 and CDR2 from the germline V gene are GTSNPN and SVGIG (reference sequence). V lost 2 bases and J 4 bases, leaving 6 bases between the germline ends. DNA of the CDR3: TGTGCCTGGAGTAAGGGGTACGAGCAGTACTTC. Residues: CAWSKGYEQYF.

The DNA for the CDR3 is TGTGCCAGCAGCGCCGCCCCTACCGGGAGAGGCTACACCTTC. Residues: CASSAAPTGRGYTF. The V gene is TRBV9, the J gene TRBJ1-2, with unresolved D. Germline assignment: CDR1 SGDLS and CDR2 YYNGEE. Trimming took off 3 bases at V and 8 bases at J, with 17 bases between the two ends. CDR3 size: 14 residues.

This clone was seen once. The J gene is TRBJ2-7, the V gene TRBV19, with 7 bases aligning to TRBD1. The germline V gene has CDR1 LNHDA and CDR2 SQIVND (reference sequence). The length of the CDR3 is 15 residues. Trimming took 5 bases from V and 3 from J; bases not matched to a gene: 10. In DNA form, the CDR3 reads TGTGCCAGTAGTGGCCGGGACAGCGGTGACTACGAGCAGTACTTC. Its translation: CASSGRDSGDYEQYF. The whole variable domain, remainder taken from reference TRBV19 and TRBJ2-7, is DGGITQSPKYLFRKEGQNVTLSCEQNLNHDAMYWYRQDPGQGLRLIYYSQIVNDFQKGDIAEGYSVSREKKESFPLTVTSAQKNPTAFYLCASSGRDSGDYEQYFGPGTRLTVT.

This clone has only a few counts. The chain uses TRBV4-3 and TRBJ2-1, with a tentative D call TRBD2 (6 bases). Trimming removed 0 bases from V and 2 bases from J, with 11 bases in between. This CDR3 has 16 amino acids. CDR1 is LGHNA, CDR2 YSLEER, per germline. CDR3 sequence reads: CASSQDPSEPYNEQFF. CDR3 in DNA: TGCGCCAGCAGCCAAGACCCTAGCGAGCCCTACAATGAGCAGTTCTTC.

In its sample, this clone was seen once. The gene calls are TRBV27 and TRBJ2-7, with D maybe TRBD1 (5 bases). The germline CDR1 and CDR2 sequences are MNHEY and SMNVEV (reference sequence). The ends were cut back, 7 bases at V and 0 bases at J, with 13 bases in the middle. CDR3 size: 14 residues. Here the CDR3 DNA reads TGTGCCAGCACCACTGACAGTTCCTCCTACGAGCAGTACTTC. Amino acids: CASTTDSSSYEQYF.

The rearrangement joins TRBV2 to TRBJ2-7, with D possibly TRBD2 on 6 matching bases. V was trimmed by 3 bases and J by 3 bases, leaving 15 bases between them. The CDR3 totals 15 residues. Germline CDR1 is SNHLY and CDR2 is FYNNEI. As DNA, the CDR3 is TGTGCCAGCAGTGACAGGCGATCCGGGAGCTACGAGCAGTACTTC. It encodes CASSDRRSGSYEQYF.

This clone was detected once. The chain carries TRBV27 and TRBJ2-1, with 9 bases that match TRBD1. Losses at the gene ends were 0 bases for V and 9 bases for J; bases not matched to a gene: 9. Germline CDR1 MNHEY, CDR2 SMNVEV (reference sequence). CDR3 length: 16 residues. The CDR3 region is CASSLSYRGRGGEQFF. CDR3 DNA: TGTGCCAGCAGTTTATCCTACAGGGGGCGCGGCGGTGAGCAGTTCTTC.

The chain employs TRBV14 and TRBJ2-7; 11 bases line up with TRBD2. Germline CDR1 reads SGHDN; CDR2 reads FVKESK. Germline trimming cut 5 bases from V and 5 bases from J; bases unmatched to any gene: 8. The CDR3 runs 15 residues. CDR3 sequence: CASSDITSGRHEQYF. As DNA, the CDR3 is TGTGCCAGCAGCGATATTACTAGCGGGAGACACGAGCAGTACTTC.

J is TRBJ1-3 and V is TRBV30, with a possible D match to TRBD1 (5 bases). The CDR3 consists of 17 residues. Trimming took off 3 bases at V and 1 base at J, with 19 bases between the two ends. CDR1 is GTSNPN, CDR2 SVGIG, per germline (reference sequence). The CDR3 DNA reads TGTGCCTGGAGGGCCGCGGGACCCAAGACATCTGGAAACACCATATATTTT. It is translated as CAWRAAGPKTSGNTIYF.

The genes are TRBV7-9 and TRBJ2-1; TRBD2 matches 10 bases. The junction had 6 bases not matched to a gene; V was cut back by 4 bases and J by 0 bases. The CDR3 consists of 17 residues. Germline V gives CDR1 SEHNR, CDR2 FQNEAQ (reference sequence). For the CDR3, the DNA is TGTGCCAGCAGCTCAACTAGCGGGACAAACTCCTACAATGAGCAGTTCTTC. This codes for CASSSTSGTNSYNEQFF.

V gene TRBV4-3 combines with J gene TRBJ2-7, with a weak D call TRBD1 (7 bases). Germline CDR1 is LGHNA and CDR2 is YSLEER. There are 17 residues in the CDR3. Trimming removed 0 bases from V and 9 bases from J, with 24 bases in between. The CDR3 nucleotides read TGCGCCAGCAGCCAAGAAGGGTTGGCAGGGGGGAATTCCGGGCAGTACTTC. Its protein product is CASSQEGLAGGNSGQYF.

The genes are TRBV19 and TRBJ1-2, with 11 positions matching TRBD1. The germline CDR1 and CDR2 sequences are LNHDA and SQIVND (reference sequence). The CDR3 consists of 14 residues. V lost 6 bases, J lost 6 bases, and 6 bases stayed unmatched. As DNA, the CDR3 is TGTGCCAGTAGACGGACAGGGGGCGGCGATGGCTACACCTTC. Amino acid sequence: CASRRTGGGDGYTF. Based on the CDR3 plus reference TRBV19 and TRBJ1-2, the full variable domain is DGGITQSPKYLFRKEGQNVTLSCEQNLNHDAMYWYRQDPGQGLRLIYYSQIVNDFQKGDIAEGYSVSREKKESFPLTVTSAQKNPTAFYLCASRRTGGGDGYTFGSGTRLTVV.

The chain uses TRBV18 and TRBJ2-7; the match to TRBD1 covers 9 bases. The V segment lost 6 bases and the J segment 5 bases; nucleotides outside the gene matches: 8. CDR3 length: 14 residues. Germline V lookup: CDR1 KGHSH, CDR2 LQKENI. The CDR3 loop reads CASSLRDRDDEQYF. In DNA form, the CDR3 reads TGTGCCAGCTCCCTCCGGGACAGGGACGACGAGCAGTACTTC.

CDR3 in DNA: TGTGCCAGTAGTATTCCGACCCCGACAGGGGACGTGAACTATGGCTACACCTTC. This translates into CASSIPTPTGDVNYGYTF. The chain uses TRBV19 and TRBJ1-2; 8 nucleotides agree with TRBD1. Germline assignment: CDR1 LNHDA and CDR2 SQIVND (reference sequence). This CDR3 has 18 amino acids. With V trimmed by 3 bases and J by 2 bases, 14 bases remained unmatched.

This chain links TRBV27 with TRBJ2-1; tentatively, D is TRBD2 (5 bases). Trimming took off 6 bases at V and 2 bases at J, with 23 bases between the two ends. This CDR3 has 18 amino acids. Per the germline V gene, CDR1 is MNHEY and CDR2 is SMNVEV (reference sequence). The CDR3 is CASRRAGGQLLPYNEQFF. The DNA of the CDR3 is TGTGCCAGCAGACGGGCCGGAGGCCAGCTCTTACCCTACAATGAGCAGTTCTTC.

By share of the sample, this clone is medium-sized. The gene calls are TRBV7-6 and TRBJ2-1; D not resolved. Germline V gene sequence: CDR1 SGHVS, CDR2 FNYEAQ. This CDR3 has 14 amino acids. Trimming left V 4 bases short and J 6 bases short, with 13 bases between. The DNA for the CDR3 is TGTGCCAGCAGCTCCAGCGTCGCGAGCAATGAGCAGTTCTTC. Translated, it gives CASSSSVASNEQFF.

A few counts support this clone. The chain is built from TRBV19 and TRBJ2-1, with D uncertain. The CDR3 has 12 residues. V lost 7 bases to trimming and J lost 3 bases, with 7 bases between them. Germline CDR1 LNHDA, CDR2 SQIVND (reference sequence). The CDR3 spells CASTHSYNEQFF. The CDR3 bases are TGTGCCAGTACTCACAGCTACAATGAGCAGTTCTTC.

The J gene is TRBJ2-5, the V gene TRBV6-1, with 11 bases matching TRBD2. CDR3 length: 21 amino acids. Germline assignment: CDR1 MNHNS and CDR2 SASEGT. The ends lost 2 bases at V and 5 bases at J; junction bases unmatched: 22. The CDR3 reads CASSERGLAGIISFNGETQYF. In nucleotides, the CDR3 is TGTGCCAGCAGTGAACGAGGACTAGCGGGTATAATTAGTTTTAATGGGGAGACCCAGTACTTC.